Given below is one T cell receptor beta chain in context. What it recognizes is unknown. The entry originates in a study of T cells in Graves' hyperthyroidism and ophthalmopathy. Study results and limitations: Using 13 V-J features, a model discriminated ophthalmopathy from stable hyperthyroidism.

Trimming took 0 bases from V and 2 from J, leaving 10 bases between them. Germline assignment: CDR1 MNHEY and CDR2 SVGAGI. The CDR3 is made up of 15 amino acids. Amplification yielded TCR beta CDR3 regions, with RNA transcripts as the source. The HTBI primer set drove a first-round RT-PCR of the TCR CDR3. TCRdb re-derived calls from the multiplex PCR reads in MiXCR, one entry per CDR3 protein. The table lists over 650,000 distinct CDR3 sequences, approximately 42% of them singletons. This chain uses TRBV6-5 with TRBJ1-2; the D is unclear. The sample taken for sequencing was peripheral blood or thyroid tissue (not recorded which). This sequence was found in an adult man with Graves' disease, either hyperthyroidism or ophthalmopathy (not recorded which). The CDR3 reads CASSYSYENNYGYTF. In DNA, the CDR3 is TGTGCCAGCAGTTACTCGTACGAAAACAACTATGGCTACACCTTC.